Listed here are 3 T cell receptor beta chains from one sample, sequenced in a study of T cells in Graves' hyperthyroidism and ophthalmopathy. RNA transcripts served as the template for amplifying TCR beta CDR3 regions. A set of HTBI primers served as the primers for a first-round RT-PCR of the TCR CDR3. TCRdb analysed the multiplex PCR reads with MiXCR anew, one entry per CDR3 protein. The profile shows about 540,000 distinct CDR3 sequences, around 42% of them singletons. The sequenced material came from peripheral blood or thyroid tissue (not recorded which). The origin of the receptors is a young woman with Graves' hyperthyroidism.

This clonotype was counted at least ten times. V and J are TRBV2 and TRBJ2-5; no reliable D call. The germline gives CDR1 SNHLY, CDR2 FYNNEI. The CDR3 has 14 residues. V lost 7 bases and J 2 bases, leaving 14 bases between the germline ends. The DNA for the CDR3 is TGTGCCAGCAAAACAATGACAAATCAAGAGACCCAGTACTTC. It encodes CASKTMTNQETQYF.

This clonotype was counted at least ten times. The rearrangement joins TRBV2 to TRBJ1-1; the D is unclear. Germline values: CDR1 SNHLY, CDR2 FYNNEI. With 4 bases removed from V and 3 bases from J, the gap between germline ends came to 15 bases. This CDR3 region has 15 residues. The CDR3 spells CASSAPRIQDTEAFF. Here the CDR3 DNA reads TGTGCCAGCAGTGCCCCCCGGATTCAGGACACTGAAGCTTTCTTT.

The chain employs TRBV6-4 and TRBJ1-5; possible D gene TRBD1, 6 bases. Germline V gives CDR1 MRHNA, CDR2 SNTAGT. Trimming took 4 bases from V and 2 from J, leaving 12 bases between them. The CDR3 totals 15 residues. The CDR3: CASSARRTGNQPQHF. The CDR3 coding sequence is TGTGCCAGCAGTGCTAGACGGACAGGCAATCAGCCCCAGCATTTT.